This T cell receptor beta chain was obtained from a study of molecular identifiers for immune sequencing clone quantification. Trimming removed 5 bases from V and 2 bases from J; junction bases left unmatched: 4. This CDR3 is 15 amino acids long. Per the germline V gene, CDR1 is SGHAT and CDR2 is FQNNGV. TCRdb passed the PCR reads through MiXCR, listing each CDR3 protein once. Of about 640,000 distinct CDR3 sequences in the sample, about 20% are singletons; the top ten hold roughly 0.83%. At least ten counts were recorded for this clonotype. Libraries from naive CD8 cells were generated from around 18,000 to 910,000 sorted cells (with 10%, 30% or 50% RNA).

This chain connects TRBV11-2 to TRBJ2-5; 11 nucleotides match TRBD2. Specimen: naive CD8+ T cells from blood, with Jurkat cell RNA spiked in. The subset was: FACS-sorted CD8+CD4-CCR7+CD45RA+ naive T cells. This TCR derives from a human donor in good health. Some libraries in this study had Jurkat cell RNA spiked in. The CDR3 reads CASSLLAGVQETQYF. CDR3 in DNA: TGTGCCAGCAGCCTACTAGCGGGGGTACAAGAGACCCAGTACTTC.